This TCR beta chain is drawn from a study of blood T cells in healthy people across ages. With a J-beta primer mix and a sample-barcoded 5' primer, a second PCR ran roughly 6 to 12 cycles. TCRdb used MiXCR to reprocess the 5' RACE reads, holding one entry per CDR3 protein. The sample lists about 1.5 million distinct CDR3 sequences, 42% occurring once. Between the trimmed V and J ends, which lost 7 bases and 6 bases, there was a span of 13 bases. This CDR3 has 13 amino acids. They isolated at least 6 million PBMCs from each sample. The source of this sequence is a woman under 30 in good health. The chain links TRBV12-3 or TRBV12-4 to TRBJ2-4; D gene ambiguous. The material sequenced was blood. CDR3 amino acids: CASIRSGGNIQYF. The CDR3, as DNA: TGTGCCAGCATCCGGTCGGGCGGAAACATTCAGTACTTC.